This T cell receptor beta chain was found in a study of blood T cell repertoires in COVID-19. Study details: Sources were T cells, B-cell-depleted T cells, or PBMCs; the material itself was cDNA or gDNA.

The germline V gene has CDR1 SGHVS and CDR2 FQNEAQ. The CDR3 runs to 18 residues. Trimming took 2 bases from V and 3 from J; bases not matched to a gene: 10. In the authors' methods: For nucleated cells, counts were estimated from reference gene primer amplification. Method: immunoSEQ multiplex PCR; TCRdb's copy keeps in-frame clones and lacks some. The V and J calls and clone size come from that table; D and trimming were worked out from the DNA. Of 150,000 to 200,000 clones listed, around nine tenths are singletons. Sequenced: peripheral blood. The chain carries TRBV7-8 and TRBJ2-2; 9 positions match TRBD2. The sequence was obtained from a man aged 60 to 69 with active or convalescent COVID-19. This CDR3 is CASSLRLRLAGHTGELFF. The CDR3 nucleotides read TGTGCCAGCAGCTTAAGACTGAGGCTAGCGGGACACACCGGGGAGCTGTTTTTT.